Below, 23 T cell receptor beta chains from the same sample are listed, as sequenced in a study of blood T cell repertoires in COVID-19. Here immunoSEQ multiplex PCR was the method, and the copy in TCRdb shows in-frame clones only, minus some. The table records approximately 70,000 clones, more than 75% of them present only once. What was sequenced was peripheral blood. Receptor source: a woman aged 55-75 years with acute or convalescent COVID-19.

This chain joins TRBV4-1 and TRBJ2-5; no firm D call. V lost 4 bases to trimming and J lost 1 base, with 13 bases between them. Germline CDR1 MGHRA, CDR2 YSYEKL. This CDR3 is 15 amino acids long. The CDR3 spells CASSRHITAQETQYF. The CDR3 DNA sequence: TGCGCCAGCAGCCGACATATAACCGCCCAAGAGACCCAGTACTTC.

This chain uses TRBV7-9 with TRBJ1-2; D might be TRBD1 (5 bases). Trimming removed 1 base at V and 8 bases at J, with 14 bases between. Germline loops: CDR1 SEHNR, CDR2 FQNEAQ (reference sequence). This CDR3 is built from 14 residues. CDR3 bases: TGTGCCAGCAGCTTAGTGTCCAGGGTAGGAGGCTACACCTTC. It codes for CASSLVSRVGGYTF.

The genes are TRBV5-6 and TRBJ1-5, with D perhaps TRBD1 (6 bases). V was trimmed by 3 bases and J by 1 base, leaving 17 bases between them. CDR3 size: 17 residues. Germline V gives CDR1 SGHDT, CDR2 YYEEEE. The CDR3 nucleotides are TGTGCCAGCAGCTCCCGATCCCGGGACATGAGCAATCAGCCCCAGCATTTT. Encoded protein: CASSSRSRDMSNQPQHF.

The count of this clone is one. The rearrangement links TRBV6-4 to TRBJ2-3, with D possibly being TRBD2 (6 bases). The V end was cut by 6 bases, the J end by 3 bases, with 13 bases between. CDR3 size: 14 residues. The V gene's germline CDR1 is MRHNA and CDR2 SNTAGT. CDR3 nucleotides: TGTGCCAGCAGCGTCGGGGGAGGTACAGATACGCAGTATTTT. This gives the protein CASSVGGGTDTQYF.

The CDR3 nucleotides are TGCGCCAGCAGCTTGGAGTCCGGCAGGCAAGAGACCCAGTACTTC. Translation gives CASSLESGRQETQYF. The chain links TRBV5-1 to TRBJ2-5; D is uncertain. V lost 0 bases and J lost 2, with 11 bases in between. The CDR3 is made up of 15 amino acids. Per the germline V gene, CDR1 is SGHRS and CDR2 is YFSETQ.

V is TRBV7-7 and J is TRBJ1-4; D ambiguous. Trimming left V 5 bases short and J 5 bases short, with 12 bases between. Germline V lookup: CDR1 SSHAT, CDR2 FNYEAQ (reference sequence). This CDR3 is built from 14 residues. The DNA for the CDR3 is TGTGCCAGCAGCCCAGACCGGGAGAATGAAAAACTGTTTTTT. As protein: CASSPDRENEKLFF.

The V gene is TRBV19, the J gene TRBJ1-2, with D perhaps TRBD1 (6 bases). There are 14 residues in the CDR3. Germline V lookup: CDR1 LNHDA, CDR2 SQIVND (reference sequence). The ends were cut back, 4 bases at V and 1 base at J, with 10 bases in the middle. In nucleotides, the CDR3 is TGTGCCAGTAGTAGGGGGGGCGATAACTATGGCTACACCTTC. It codes for CASSRGGDNYGYTF.

The V and J genes are TRBV6-4 and TRBJ2-3, with D perhaps TRBD2 (7 bases). The CDR3 loop spans 15 amino acids. V lost 5 bases, J lost 1 base, and 13 bases lay in between. Germline loops: CDR1 MRHNA, CDR2 SNTAGT. CDR3 DNA: TGTGCCAGCAGTCTACGGGGGGCCCGCACAGATACGCAGTATTTT. Amino acid sequence: CASSLRGARTDTQYF.

This sequence joins TRBV18 and TRBJ2-2, with no clear D. V was trimmed by 1 base and J by 3 bases, leaving 6 bases between them. CDR3 length equals 14 residues. Per germline, CDR1 KGHSH and CDR2 LQKENI. This chain's CDR3 is CASSPRSDTGELFF. The DNA of the CDR3 is TGTGCCAGCTCACCACGGAGTGACACCGGGGAGCTGTTTTTT.

This clone occurred once. The chain combines TRBV7-3 with TRBJ1-6; no definite D call. Germline lookup yields CDR1 SGHTA and CDR2 FQGTGA. V was cut by 1 base and J by 0 bases, with 10 bases left in between. The CDR3 totals 17 residues. The CDR3 region has the DNA TGTGCCAGCAGCTTAATTCCACCGAGCTCCTATAATTCACCCCTCCACTTT. This gives the protein CASSLIPPSSYNSPLHF.

The chain recombines TRBV25-1 with TRBJ1-5; D is ambiguous. This CDR3 comprises 15 residues. V dropped 3 bases and J dropped 0 bases, with 9 bases sitting between them. Germline V lookup: CDR1 MGHDK, CDR2 SYGVNS. The CDR3 loop reads CASSDRGYSNQPQHF. The DNA of the CDR3 is TGTGCCAGCAGTGATCGAGGATATAGCAATCAGCCCCAGCATTTT.

The gene calls are TRBV19 and TRBJ2-5; D is possibly TRBD2 (6 bases). The CDR3 covers 16 residues. The germline gives CDR1 LNHDA, CDR2 SQIVND (reference sequence). Trimming took 7 bases from V and 2 from J, leaving 20 bases between them. This CDR3 is CASTTRGTRLQETQYF. CDR3 DNA sequence: TGTGCCAGTACCACCCGGGGGACGCGGCTTCAAGAGACCCAGTACTTC.

The chain has TRBV28 and TRBJ2-1; 14 nucleotides align to TRBD2. The CDR3 contains 15 residues. Germline values: CDR1 MDHEN, CDR2 SYDVKM. Unmatched junction bases numbered 3, after V lost 3 bases and J lost 8 bases. The chain's CDR3 is CASSLGTSGGDEQFF. CDR3 DNA sequence: TGTGCCAGCAGTTTGGGGACTAGCGGGGGTGATGAGCAGTTCTTC. The whole variable domain, filled in from reference TRBV28 and TRBJ2-1, reads DVKVTQSSRYLVKRTGEKVFLECVQDMDHENMFWYRQDPGLGLRLIYFSYDVKMKEKGDIPEGYSVSREKKERFSLILESASTNQTSMYLCASSLGTSGGDEQFFGPGTRLTVL.

The rearrangement links TRBV5-8 to TRBJ2-7; D is unresolved. Trimming took 3 bases from V and 1 from J, leaving 8 bases between them. The CDR3 contains 13 residues. Per germline, CDR1 SGHTS and CDR2 YDEGEE. The CDR3 spells CASSSRQSYEQYF. For the CDR3, the DNA is TGTGCCAGCAGCTCGAGGCAGTCCTACGAGCAGTACTTC.

The chain carries TRBV10-3 and TRBJ2-7; D gene uncertain. The CDR3 loop spans 12 amino acids. Trimming removed 4 bases from V and 2 bases from J, with 6 bases in between. Germline-derived CDR1 and CDR2 are ENHRY and SYGVKD. The CDR3 here is CAISASAYEQYF. CDR3 nucleotides: TGTGCCATCAGTGCTTCTGCCTACGAGCAGTACTTC.

V gene TRBV24-1 combines with J gene TRBJ1-5, with 8 bases identical to TRBD1. Germline V gene sequence: CDR1 KGHDR, CDR2 SFDVKD. CDR3 length: 16 residues. The junction had 9 bases not matched to a gene; V was cut back by 3 bases and J by 6 bases. For the CDR3, the DNA is TGTGCCACCAGTGATCCCTTGACAGGGGACGGTCAGCCCCAGCATTTT. It codes for CATSDPLTGDGQPQHF.

The V and J genes are TRBV4-2 and TRBJ1-4, with no clear D. V lost 2 bases, J lost 8 bases, and 15 bases lay in between. Germline CDR1 and CDR2: LGHNA and YNFKEQ. The CDR3 is 15 amino acids. CDR3 in DNA: TGTGCCAGCAGCCAATCGAGAGGAAATGGCGAAAAACTGTTTTTT. Its translation is CASSQSRGNGEKLFF.

The chain has TRBV7-9 and TRBJ2-5, with D possibly TRBD2 on 7 matching bases. Germline V CDR1 and CDR2: SEHNR, FQNEAQ (reference sequence). Trimming removed 5 bases at V and 5 bases at J, with 15 bases between. The CDR3 has 14 residues. The CDR3 bases are TGTGCCAGCAGCGGACGGGGGGCCAAGGAGACCCAGTACTTC. Residues: CASSGRGAKETQYF.

This clone showed up just once. The V call is TRBV2, the J call TRBJ1-5; 7 nucleotides match TRBD1. V shed 8 bases and J 4 bases; nucleotides not matched to a gene: 11. This CDR3 has 15 residues. CDR1 is SNHLY, CDR2 FYNNEI, per germline. The CDR3 region is CASGGPGTANQPQHF. The CDR3, as DNA: TGTGCCAGCGGGGGACCCGGGACAGCTAATCAGCCCCAGCATTTT.

CDR3 sequence: CAISVGRVNTGELFF. In nucleotides, the CDR3 is TGTGCCATCAGTGTCGGTCGCGTGAACACCGGGGAGCTGTTTTTT. The chain employs TRBV10-3 and TRBJ2-2; D call uncertain. Germline CDR1 ENHRY, CDR2 SYGVKD. CDR3 size: 15 residues. Trimming stripped 4 bases from V and 1 base from J, with 10 bases between.

The chain links TRBV9 to TRBJ2-3, with D possibly TRBD1 on 6 matching bases. The CDR3 sequence is 14 residues long. In germline, CDR1 is SGDLS, CDR2 YYNGEE. Trimming took 3 bases from V and 1 from J, leaving 9 bases between them. This CDR3 is CASSADSGTDTQYF. DNA for the CDR3: TGTGCCAGCAGCGCGGACAGCGGCACAGATACGCAGTATTTT.

V and J are TRBV3-1 (or the pseudogene TRBV3-2) and TRBJ2-4, with TRBD1 matching 7 bases. The CDR3 is 20 residues long. The V gene end was trimmed by 5 bases and the J gene end by 9 bases; junction bases not matched to a gene: 28. CDR1 is LGHDT, CDR2 YNNKEL, per germline (reference sequence). The CDR3 here is CASSFRLVSGTAPTGGIQYF. The CDR3 DNA is TGTGCCAGCAGCTTCCGGTTAGTCTCCGGGACAGCCCCGACGGGTGGCATTCAGTACTTC.

The chain couples TRBV15 to TRBJ2-5; D possibly corresponds to TRBD2 (7 bases). This CDR3 is built from 13 residues. Trimming shortened V by 6 bases and J by 4 bases, and 12 bases separated the two germline ends. From germline, CDR1 is LNHNV and CDR2 YYDKDF (reference sequence). The CDR3 region is CATRGGASETQYF. CDR3 nucleotide sequence: TGTGCCACCAGGGGGGGGGCGTCAGAGACCCAGTACTTC.